This T cell receptor beta chain emerged from a study of prognosis after radiotherapy for stage I lung cancer. Background on the study: SBRT radiotherapy comprised 3 to 5 fractions at a biologically effective dose of at least 100 Gy. Study-level findings and limits: The study found lower Shannon entropy after stereotactic body radiation therapy in patients who developed distant metastases.

About this clonotype: Its antigen is unknown. Only one base separates this from a far larger clonotype, so it likely reflects a read error. Given the absence of the conserved phenylalanine or tryptophan at the CDR3 end, a read error is likely.

Amplification of the TCR beta CDR3 (from genomic DNA) was done by two-round multiplex PCR. During first-round PCR, primers specific to each TRBV and TRBJ gene were used. The second round, a PCR step, used universal primers. TCRdb re-derived calls from the multiplex PCR reads in MiXCR, one entry per CDR3 protein. The table includes some 38,000 distinct CDR3 sequences, about 24% detected once. Per the germline V gene, CDR1 is MRHNA and CDR2 is SNTAGT. The CDR3 sequence is 15 residues long. J gave up 10 bases and V 6 bases, and 9 bases lay outside the gene matches. The V and J genes are TRBV6-4 and TRBJ1-6; TRBD1 matches at 10 bases. The source was PBMCs, collected before or after stereotactic body radiation therapy (not recorded which). The TCR sequence derives from a donor at least 50 years old with non-small cell lung cancer. The CDR3 DNA follows: TGTGCCAGCAGCCGGGGGGGGACAGGGGTATCACCCCTCCACCTT. This gives the protein CASSRGGTGVSPLHL.